Below are 20 T cell receptor beta chains sequenced from a single sample in a study of response to subunit inactivated influenza vaccine. TCRdb re-called the RT-PCR reads with MiXCR, one entry per CDR3 protein. The sample holds about 700,000 distinct CDR3 sequences; over 11% are singletons and the top ten take approximately 7%. Sequencing used PBMCs from blood, obtained approximately 15 days before vaccination. These receptor sequences come from a man aged 50-59 years who received an inactivated influenza vaccine.

This clonotype was detected ten times or more. V usage is TRBV29-1 and J usage is TRBJ2-7; no clear D gene. This CDR3 is 13 amino acids long. Trimming left V 5 bases short and J 2 bases short, with 13 bases between. Germline lookup yields CDR1 SQVTM and CDR2 ANQGSEA. CDR3 DNA: TGCAGCGTTTCAGTTTCGCAGGCCTACGAGCAGTACTTC. It encodes CSVSVSQAYEQYF.

This clonotype was seen only a few times. The rearrangement joins TRBV6-1 to TRBJ2-4, with 10 bases identical to TRBD1. This CDR3 spans 17 amino acids. Germline values: CDR1 MNHNS, CDR2 SASEGT. With V trimmed by 5 bases and J by 7 bases, 14 bases remained unmatched. In DNA, the CDR3 is TGTGCCAGCAGTCGAAACCGACAGGGGGCCTTTGATAACATTCAGTACTTC. It encodes CASSRNRQGAFDNIQYF.

Many counts were recorded for this clonotype. The chain combines TRBV6-1 with TRBJ2-3; 8 nucleotides agree with TRBD2. Germline loops: CDR1 MNHNS, CDR2 SASEGT. This CDR3 comprises 15 residues. V dropped 7 bases and J dropped 0; count of bases not matched to a gene: 6. The CDR3 coding sequence is TGTGCCAGCACCCCGCCGGGGGGGAGCACAGATACGCAGTATTTT. It specifies CASTPPGGSTDTQYF.

The V call is TRBV7-2, the J call TRBJ2-7, with 8 bases lining up with TRBD2. V trimming: 0 bases; J trimming: 4 bases; junction bases outside the gene matches: 8. The CDR3 covers 16 residues. CDR1 is SGHTA and CDR2 is FQGNSA in the germline V gene. The CDR3 sequence is CASSLAAAGDLYEQYF. DNA for the CDR3: TGTGCCAGCAGCTTAGCTGCAGCGGGAGATTTGTACGAGCAGTACTTC.

There are a few counts of this clonotype. The gene calls are TRBV5-1 and TRBJ2-7, with 7 bases aligning to TRBD1. V gave up 0 bases and J gave up 6 bases; unmatched junction bases: 9. CDR1 SGHRS and CDR2 YFSETQ come from the germline V gene. This CDR3 is built from 15 residues. CDR3 sequence: CASSLGQGRGSEQYF. CDR3 sequence (DNA): TGCGCCAGCAGCTTGGGACAGGGTAGAGGTTCCGAGCAGTACTTC.

A few counts support this clonotype. V usage is TRBV4-3 and J usage is TRBJ1-1; D uncertain. V shed 4 bases and J shed 1 base, with 13 bases lying between them. The CDR3 is 15 amino acids. Germline V gives CDR1 LGHNA, CDR2 YSLEER. The CDR3 DNA reads as TGCGCCAGCAGCCTCAGGACCAGATCGAACACTGAAGCTTTCTTT. It translates to CASSLRTRSNTEAFF.

This chain joins TRBV15 and TRBJ2-3; tentatively, D is TRBD2 (6 bases). CDR1 and CDR2 (germline): LNHNV, YYDKDF (reference sequence). Trimming left V 6 bases short and J 2 bases short, with 24 bases between. This CDR3 has 18 amino acids. CDR3 sequence reads: CATRVGRTPTIVTDTQYF. Here the CDR3 DNA reads TGTGCCACCAGGGTAGGGAGGACGCCTACGATAGTCACAGATACGCAGTATTTT.

The genes are TRBV4-3 and TRBJ2-3, with D unclear. CDR3 size: 12 residues. The germline V gene encodes CDR1 LGHNA and CDR2 YSLEER. V lost 0 bases and J lost 9, with 7 bases in between. The CDR3 protein is CASSQDRTTQYF. The CDR3 region has the DNA TGCGCCAGCAGCCAAGATAGAACGACGCAGTATTTT.

The chain has TRBV12-3 or TRBV12-4 and TRBJ1-3, with D perhaps matching TRBD1 (5 bases). The CDR3 covers 11 residues. Trimming shortened V by 10 bases and J by 8 bases, and 12 bases separated the two germline ends. This CDR3 reads CATSEGYTIYF. The CDR3 bases are TGTGCCACCTCGGAGGGGTACACCATATATTTT.

This clonotype was seen a few times. The chain is built from TRBV6-1 and TRBJ2-7; 7 bases are a match to TRBD2. In germline, CDR1 is MNHNS, CDR2 SASEGT. The V and J ends lost 6 bases and 4 bases, in that order; junction bases with no gene match: 9. The length of the CDR3 is 14 residues. The DNA for the CDR3 is TGTGCCAGCAGCCCCGTGGCTAGCGGATACGAGCAGTACTTC. As protein: CASSPVASGYEQYF.

This clonotype was recorded a few times. This chain's CDR3 is CASILAGGDTQYF. The CDR3 DNA reads TGTGCCAGCATCCTAGCGGGAGGGGATACGCAGTATTTT. The V and J genes are TRBV28 and TRBJ2-3; 12 bases are a match to TRBD2. This CDR3 is 13 amino acids long. Germline assignment: CDR1 MDHEN and CDR2 SYDVKM. With V trimmed by 7 bases and J by 6 bases, 2 bases remained unmatched.

This clonotype was counted at least ten times. This chain uses TRBV6-1 with TRBJ2-3; 7 bases fit TRBD2. The V gene's germline CDR1 is MNHNS and CDR2 SASEGT. Trimming at V came to 1 base and at J to 5 bases, leaving 6 bases not matched to a gene. The CDR3 runs 15 residues. The CDR3 DNA reads TGTGCCAGCAGTGAAGTGGGAGGGAGGGGAGATACGCAGTATTTT. Translated, it gives CASSEVGGRGDTQYF.

The rearrangement joins TRBV4-1 to TRBJ2-7; tentative D call: TRBD2 (6 bases). Trimming took 1 base from V and 4 from J, leaving 11 bases between them. The CDR3 totals 14 residues. Per the germline V gene, CDR1 is MGHRA and CDR2 is YSYEKL. CDR3 sequence: CASSQAPGEYEQYF. Written as DNA, the CDR3 is TGCGCCAGCAGCCAAGCTCCGGGAGAATACGAGCAGTACTTC.

This clonotype has more than one count but fewer than ten. The genes are TRBV5-1 and TRBJ2-1, with a tentative D call TRBD2 (6 bases). Trimming left V 4 bases short and J 10 bases short, with 15 bases between. The CDR3 runs 13 residues. Germline values: CDR1 SGHRS, CDR2 YFSETQ. CDR3 bases: TGCGCCAGCAGCCCCGGGTCGGGGGAAGAGCAGTTCTTC. Amino acid sequence: CASSPGSGEEQFF.

The chain joins TRBV20-1 to TRBJ2-1, with D unresolved. Germline assignment: CDR1 DFQATT and CDR2 SNEGSKA (reference sequence). The CDR3 loop spans 11 amino acids. V lost 4 bases and J lost 9, with 10 bases in between. CDR3 DNA: TGCAGTGCTATTGACTCCATTGAGCAGTTCTTC. Amino acids: CSAIDSIEQFF.

The chain is built from TRBV28 and TRBJ2-4; the D gene is possibly TRBD1 (6 bases). The CDR3 has 13 amino acids. Germline lookup yields CDR1 MDHEN and CDR2 SYDVKM. Trimming shortened V by 4 bases and J by 8 bases, and 12 bases separated the two germline ends. The CDR3 spells CASSSQGRYIQYF. The CDR3 DNA is TGTGCCAGCAGTTCACAGGGAAGATACATTCAGTACTTC.

This clonotype appeared a few times. The rearrangement joins TRBV20-1 to TRBJ1-5, with D uncertain. Germline-derived CDR1 and CDR2 are DFQATT and SNEGSKA (reference sequence). Trimming cost V 3 bases and J 8 bases, with 11 bases left between them. This CDR3 spans 12 amino acids. The CDR3 DNA is TGCAGTGCTAGGCGGCAGCAGAAGCCCCAGCATTTT. Amino acid sequence: CSARRQQKPQHF.

This clonotype appeared many times. The chain recombines TRBV29-1 with TRBJ1-2; D is unresolved. CDR1 SQVTM and CDR2 ANQGSEA come from the germline V gene. V shed 3 bases and J shed 8 bases, with 10 bases lying between them. The CDR3 totals 11 residues. DNA for the CDR3: TGCAGCGTTGAGGACCGTGGGGGCTACACCTTC. This gives the protein CSVEDRGGYTF.

The CDR3 DNA sequence: TGCAGTGCTACTTGGAAGGGAGGTAGAGATACGCAGTATTTT. Protein sequence: CSATWKGGRDTQYF. The chain uses TRBV20-1 and TRBJ2-3, with D possibly TRBD2 on 6 matching bases. The CDR3 is 14 amino acids. Deletions cut 4 bases from V and 5 bases from J, with 16 bases between. CDR1 is DFQATT, CDR2 SNEGSKA, per germline (reference sequence).

This chain joins TRBV6-5 and TRBJ2-7; D is perhaps TRBD1 or TRBD2 (6 bases each). Per the germline V gene, CDR1 is MNHEY and CDR2 is SVGAGI. CDR3 length equals 16 residues. V was shortened by 3 bases and J by 2 bases, with 17 bases between the two germline ends. DNA of the CDR3: TGTGCCAGCAGTTATTTAGGTGGGGGGCGTGCCTACGAGCAGTACTTC. Translation: CASSYLGGGRAYEQYF.